The source of this TCR beta chain is a study of glioma-infiltrating T cells. The sample holds one count of this clonotype. Its antigen is currently unknown. The CDR3 is made up of 14 amino acids. Per germline, CDR1 SGHNT and CDR2 YYREEE (reference sequence). Findings of the study overall: Very few CDR3 sequences were shared between tissue and blood. Above-expected tissue-blood divergence occurred in all gliomas, most in low-grade ones.

Using RNA template, CDR3s of TCR alpha and beta were amplified with iRepertoire arm-PCR. For one-step reverse transcription and amplification, about 85-400 ng of tissue mRNA or PBMC total RNA was used. In TCRdb, the multiplex PCR reads were re-called with MiXCR into one record per CDR3 protein. The table records roughly 100,000 distinct CDR3 sequences, under 30% of them present only once. The rearrangement joins TRBV5-4 to TRBJ2-5; TRBD2 might be the D (6 bases). The specimen was glioma tissue, nonneoplastic brain tissue, or PBMCs (not recorded which). The origin of this receptor is a human donor with low-grade glioma or glioblastoma, undergoing nonglioma brain surgery, or in good health (not recorded which). In DNA form, the CDR3 reads TGTGTTAGCAGCTTACGGCTAGCGCAAGAGACCCAGTACTTC. This translates into CVSSLRLAQETQYF.